This T cell receptor beta chain stems from a study of PD-1 blockade in classical Hodgkin lymphoma. Clones were sequenced by immunoSEQ multiplex PCR, and TCRdb holds only the in-frame ones, with some missing. The sample yields just over 14,000 clones, roughly nine tenths seen once. Time point described: newly diagnosed, previously untreated cHL patient sample. The CD8+ T cells came from thawed PBMCs through magnetic negative selection. CDR3 size: 19 residues. Between the trimmed V and J ends, which lost 4 bases and 0 bases, there was a span of 22 bases. Germline V gene sequence: CDR1 SEHNR, CDR2 FQNEAQ (reference sequence).

The clonotype comes from a human donor with classical Hodgkin lymphoma. The chain is built from TRBV7-9 and TRBJ2-1; D ambiguous. The source material was CD8+ T cells from blood. For the CDR3, the DNA is TGTGCCAGCAGCTCGACCGGAGTGAGGACCCTAACCTCCTACAATGAGCAGTTCTTC. Translating it yields CASSSTGVRTLTSYNEQFF.